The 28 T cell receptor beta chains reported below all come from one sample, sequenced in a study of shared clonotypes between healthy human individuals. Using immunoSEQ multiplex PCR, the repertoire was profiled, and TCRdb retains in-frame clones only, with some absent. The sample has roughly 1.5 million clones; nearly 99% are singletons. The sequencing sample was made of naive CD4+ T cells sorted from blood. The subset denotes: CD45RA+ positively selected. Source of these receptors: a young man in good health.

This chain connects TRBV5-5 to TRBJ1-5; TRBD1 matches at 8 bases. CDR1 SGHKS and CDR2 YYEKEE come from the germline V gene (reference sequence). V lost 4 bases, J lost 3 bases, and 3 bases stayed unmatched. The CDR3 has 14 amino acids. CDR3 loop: CASSPRGLNQPQHF. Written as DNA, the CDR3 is TGTGCCAGCAGCCCCAGGGGGCTCAATCAGCCCCAGCATTTT.

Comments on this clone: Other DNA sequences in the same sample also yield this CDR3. The CDR3 DNA reads as TGTGCCAGCAGCCCCGGGACTAGCGTCTACGAGCAGTACTTC. Amino acids: CASSPGTSVYEQYF. The V call is TRBV9, the J call TRBJ2-7, with 10 bases matching TRBD2. The germline V gene encodes CDR1 SGDLS and CDR2 YYNGEE. CDR3 length: 14 amino acids. V gave up 4 bases and J gave up 3 bases; unmatched junction bases: 4.

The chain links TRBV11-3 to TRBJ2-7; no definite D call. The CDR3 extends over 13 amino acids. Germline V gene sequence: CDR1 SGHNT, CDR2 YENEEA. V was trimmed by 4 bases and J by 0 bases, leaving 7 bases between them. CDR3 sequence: CASSSQDSYEQYF. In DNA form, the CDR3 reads TGTGCCAGCAGCTCTCAGGACTCCTACGAGCAGTACTTC.

CDR3 residues: CASSPQAEQFF. DNA for the CDR3: TGTGCCAGCTCACCACAGGCCGAGCAGTTCTTC. J is TRBJ2-1 and V is TRBV18; no firm D call. The CDR3 is 11 residues long. Per the germline V gene, CDR1 is KGHSH and CDR2 is LQKENI. Trimming removed 1 base at V and 10 bases at J, with 5 bases between.

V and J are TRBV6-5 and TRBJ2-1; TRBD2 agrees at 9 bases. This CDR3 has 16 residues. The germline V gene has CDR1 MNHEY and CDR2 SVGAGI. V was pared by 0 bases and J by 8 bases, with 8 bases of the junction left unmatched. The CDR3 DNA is TGTGCCAGCAGTTACTCGGAAATAGCGGGAGTGGATGAGCAGTTCTTC. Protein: CASSYSEIAGVDEQFF.

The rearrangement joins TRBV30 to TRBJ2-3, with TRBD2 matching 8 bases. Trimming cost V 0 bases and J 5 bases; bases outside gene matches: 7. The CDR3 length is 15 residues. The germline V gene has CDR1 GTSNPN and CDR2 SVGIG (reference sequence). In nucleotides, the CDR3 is TGTGCCTGGAGTGTACCGGCGGGAGGAATAGATACGCAGTATTTT. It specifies CAWSVPAGGIDTQYF.

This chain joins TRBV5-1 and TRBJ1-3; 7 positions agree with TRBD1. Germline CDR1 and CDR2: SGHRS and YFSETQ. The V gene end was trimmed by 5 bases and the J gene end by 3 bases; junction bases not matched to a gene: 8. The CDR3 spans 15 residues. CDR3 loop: CASSPNRGFGNTIYF. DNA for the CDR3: TGCGCCAGCAGTCCGAACAGGGGATTTGGAAACACCATATATTTT.

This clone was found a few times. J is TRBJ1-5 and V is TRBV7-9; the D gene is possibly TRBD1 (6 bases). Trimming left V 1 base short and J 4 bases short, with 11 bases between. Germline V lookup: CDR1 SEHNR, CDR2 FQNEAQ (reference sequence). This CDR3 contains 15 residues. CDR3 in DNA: TGTGCCAGCAGCTTAGAGGGACAACCTAATCAGCCCCAGCATTTT. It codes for CASSLEGQPNQPQHF.

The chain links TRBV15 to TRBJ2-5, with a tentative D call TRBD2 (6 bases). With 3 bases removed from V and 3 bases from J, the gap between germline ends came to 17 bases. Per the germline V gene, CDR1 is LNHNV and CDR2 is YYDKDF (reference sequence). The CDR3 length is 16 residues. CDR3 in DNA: TGTGCCACCAGCAGCTACGATATTAGCGGAAAAGAGACCCAGTACTTC. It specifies CATSSYDISGKETQYF.

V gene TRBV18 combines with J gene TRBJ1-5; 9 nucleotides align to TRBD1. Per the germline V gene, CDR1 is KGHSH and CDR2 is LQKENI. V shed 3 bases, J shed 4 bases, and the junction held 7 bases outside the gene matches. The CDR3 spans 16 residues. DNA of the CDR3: TGTGCCAGCTCACCGGTCGGGGACAGGGAGAATCAGCCCCAGCATTTT. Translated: CASSPVGDRENQPQHF.

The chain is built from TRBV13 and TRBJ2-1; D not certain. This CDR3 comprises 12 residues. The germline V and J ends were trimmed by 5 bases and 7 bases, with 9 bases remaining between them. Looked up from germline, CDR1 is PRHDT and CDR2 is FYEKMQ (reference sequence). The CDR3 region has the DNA TGTGCCAGCAGCCCCATCAGAAATGAGCAGTTCTTC. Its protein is CASSPIRNEQFF.

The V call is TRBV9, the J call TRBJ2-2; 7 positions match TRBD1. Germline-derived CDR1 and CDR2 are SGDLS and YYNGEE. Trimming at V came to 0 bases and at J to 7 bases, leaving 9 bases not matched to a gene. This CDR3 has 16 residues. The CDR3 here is CASSVALRGLGGELFF. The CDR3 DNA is TGTGCCAGCAGCGTAGCTCTGAGGGGGCTCGGCGGGGAGCTGTTTTTT.

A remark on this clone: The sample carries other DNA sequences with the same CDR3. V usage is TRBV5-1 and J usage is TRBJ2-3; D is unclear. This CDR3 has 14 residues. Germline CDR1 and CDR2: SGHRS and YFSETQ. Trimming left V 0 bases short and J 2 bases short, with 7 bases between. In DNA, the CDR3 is TGCGCCAGCAGCTTGGAGGGATTCACAGATACGCAGTATTTT. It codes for CASSLEGFTDTQYF. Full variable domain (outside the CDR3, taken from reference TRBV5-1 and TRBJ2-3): KAGVTQTPRYLIKTRGQQVTLSCSPISGHRSVSWYQQTPGQGLQFLFEYFSETQRNKGNFPGRFSGRQFSNSRSEMNVSTLELGDSALYLCASSLEGFTDTQYFGPGTRLTVL.

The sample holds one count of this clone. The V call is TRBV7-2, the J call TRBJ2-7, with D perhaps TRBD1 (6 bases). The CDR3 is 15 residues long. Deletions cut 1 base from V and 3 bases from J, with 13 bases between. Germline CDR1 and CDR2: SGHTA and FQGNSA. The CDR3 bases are TGTGCCAGCAGCTTAGGAGTTGTCAGGGGCTACGAGCAGTACTTC. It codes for CASSLGVVRGYEQYF.

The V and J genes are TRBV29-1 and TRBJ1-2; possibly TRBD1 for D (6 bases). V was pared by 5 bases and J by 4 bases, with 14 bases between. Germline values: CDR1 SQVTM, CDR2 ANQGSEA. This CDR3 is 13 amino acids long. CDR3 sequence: CSVTQGPSYGYTF. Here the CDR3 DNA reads TGCAGCGTTACACAGGGCCCCTCCTATGGCTACACCTTC. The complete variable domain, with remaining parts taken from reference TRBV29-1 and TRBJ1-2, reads SAVISQKPSRDICQRGTSLTIQCQVDSQVTMMFWYRQQPGQSLTLIATANQGSEATYESGFVIDKFPISRPNLTFSTLTVSNMSPEDSSIYLCSVTQGPSYGYTFGSGTRLTVV.

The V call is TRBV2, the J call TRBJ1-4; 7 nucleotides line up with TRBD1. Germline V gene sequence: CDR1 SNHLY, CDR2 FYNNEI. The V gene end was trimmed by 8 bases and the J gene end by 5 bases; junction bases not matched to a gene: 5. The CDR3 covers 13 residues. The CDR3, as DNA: TGTGCCAGCGGTAGGGGGCGCAATGAAAAACTGTTTTTT. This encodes CASGRGRNEKLFF.

The CDR3 DNA follows: TGTGCCAGCAGTCGACAGGGGGCCCCTGGGGTTGAAGCTTTCTTT. This gives the protein CASSRQGAPGVEAFF. The V and J genes are TRBV6-5 and TRBJ1-1; 10 bases line up with TRBD1. Germline V gene sequence: CDR1 MNHEY, CDR2 SVGAGI. This CDR3 is 15 amino acids long. With 5 bases clipped from V and 7 bases from J, the junction kept 10 bases outside the gene matches.

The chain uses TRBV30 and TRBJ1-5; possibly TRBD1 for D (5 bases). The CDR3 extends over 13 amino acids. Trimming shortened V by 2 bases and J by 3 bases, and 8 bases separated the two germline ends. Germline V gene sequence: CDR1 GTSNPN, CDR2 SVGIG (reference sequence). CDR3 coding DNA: TGTGCCTGGAGTTCGGACACCAATCAGCCCCAGCATTTT. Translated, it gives CAWSSDTNQPQHF.

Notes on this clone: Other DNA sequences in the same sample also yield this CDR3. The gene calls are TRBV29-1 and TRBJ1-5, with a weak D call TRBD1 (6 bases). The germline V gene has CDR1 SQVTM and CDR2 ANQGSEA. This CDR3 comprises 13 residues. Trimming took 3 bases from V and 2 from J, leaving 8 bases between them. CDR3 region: CSVEEGGNQPQHF. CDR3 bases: TGCAGCGTTGAGGAGGGGGGCAATCAGCCCCAGCATTTT.

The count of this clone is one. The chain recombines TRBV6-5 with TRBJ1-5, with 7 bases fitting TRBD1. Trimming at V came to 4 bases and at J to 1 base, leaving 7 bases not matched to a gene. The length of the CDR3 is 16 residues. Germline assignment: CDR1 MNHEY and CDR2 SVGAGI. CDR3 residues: CASSSLGRGSNQPQHF. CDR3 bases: TGTGCCAGCAGTTCCCTAGGCAGGGGGAGCAATCAGCCCCAGCATTTT.

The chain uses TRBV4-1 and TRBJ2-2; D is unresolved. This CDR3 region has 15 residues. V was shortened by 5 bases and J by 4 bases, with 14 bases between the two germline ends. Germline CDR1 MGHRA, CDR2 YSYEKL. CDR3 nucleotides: TGCGCCAGCAGCAAGATCTGGGCGGTCACCGGGGAGCTGTTTTTT. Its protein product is CASSKIWAVTGELFF.

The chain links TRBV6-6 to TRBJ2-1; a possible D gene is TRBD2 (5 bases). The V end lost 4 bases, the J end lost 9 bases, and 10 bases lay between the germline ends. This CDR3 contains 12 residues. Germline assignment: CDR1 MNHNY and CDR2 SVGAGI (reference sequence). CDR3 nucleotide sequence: TGTGCCAGCAGTTTTAGCCGGGGTGAGCAGTTCTTC. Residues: CASSFSRGEQFF.

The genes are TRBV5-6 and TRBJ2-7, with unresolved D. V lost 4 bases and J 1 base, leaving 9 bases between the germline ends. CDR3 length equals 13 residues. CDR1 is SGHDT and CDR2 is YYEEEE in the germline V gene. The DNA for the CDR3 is TGTGCCAGCAGCAAGCCCGTGTCCTACGAGCAGTACTTC. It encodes CASSKPVSYEQYF.

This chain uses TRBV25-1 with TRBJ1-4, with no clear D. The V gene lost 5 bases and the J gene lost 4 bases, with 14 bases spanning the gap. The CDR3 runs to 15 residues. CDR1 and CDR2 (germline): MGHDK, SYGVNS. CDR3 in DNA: TGTGCCAGCAGTATCCATTCCATAAGTAATGAAAAACTGTTTTTT. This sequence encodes CASSIHSISNEKLFF.

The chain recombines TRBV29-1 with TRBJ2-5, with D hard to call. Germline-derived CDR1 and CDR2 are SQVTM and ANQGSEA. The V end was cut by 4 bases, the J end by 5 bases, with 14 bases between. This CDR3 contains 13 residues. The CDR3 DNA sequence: TGCAGCGTTGTGAGGCGGCAGACCGAGACCCAGTACTTC. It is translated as CSVVRRQTETQYF.

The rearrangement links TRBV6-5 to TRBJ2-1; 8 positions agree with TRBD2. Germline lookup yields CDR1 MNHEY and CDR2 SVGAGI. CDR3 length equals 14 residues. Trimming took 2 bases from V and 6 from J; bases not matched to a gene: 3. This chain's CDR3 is CASSYLTSANEQFF. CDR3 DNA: TGTGCCAGCAGTTACCTGACTAGCGCCAATGAGCAGTTCTTC.

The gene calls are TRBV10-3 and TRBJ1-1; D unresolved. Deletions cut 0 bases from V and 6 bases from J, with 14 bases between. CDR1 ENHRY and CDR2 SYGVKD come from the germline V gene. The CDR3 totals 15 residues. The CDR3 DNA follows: TGTGCCATCAGTGAGTCAAACTCGGCGGGGTCTGAAGCTTTCTTT. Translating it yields CAISESNSAGSEAFF.

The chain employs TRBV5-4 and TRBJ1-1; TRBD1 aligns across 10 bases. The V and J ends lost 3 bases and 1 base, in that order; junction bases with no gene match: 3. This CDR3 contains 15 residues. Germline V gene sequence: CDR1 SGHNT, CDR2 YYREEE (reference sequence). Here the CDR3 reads CASSSRDRGNTEAFF. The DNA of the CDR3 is TGTGCCAGCAGCTCCCGGGACAGGGGGAACACTGAAGCTTTCTTT. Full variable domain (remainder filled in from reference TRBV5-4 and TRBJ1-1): ETGVTQSPTHLIKTRGQQVTLRCSSQSGHNTVSWYQQALGQGPQFIFQYYREEENGRGNFPPRFSGLQFPNYSSELNVNALELDDSALYLCASSSRDRGNTEAFFGQGTRLTVV.